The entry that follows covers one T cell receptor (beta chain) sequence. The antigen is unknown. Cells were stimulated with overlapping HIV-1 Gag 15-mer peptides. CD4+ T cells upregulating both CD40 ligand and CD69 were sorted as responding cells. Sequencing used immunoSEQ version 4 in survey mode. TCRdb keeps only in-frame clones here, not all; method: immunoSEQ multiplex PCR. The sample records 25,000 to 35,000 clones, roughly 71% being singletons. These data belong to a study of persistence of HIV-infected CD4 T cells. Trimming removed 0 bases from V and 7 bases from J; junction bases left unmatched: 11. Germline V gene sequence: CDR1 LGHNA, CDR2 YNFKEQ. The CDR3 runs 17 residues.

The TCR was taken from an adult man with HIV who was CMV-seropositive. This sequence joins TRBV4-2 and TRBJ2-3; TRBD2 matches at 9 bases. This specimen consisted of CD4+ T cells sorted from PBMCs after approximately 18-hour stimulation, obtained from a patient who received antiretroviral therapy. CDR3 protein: CASSQEGQSGGLHTQYF. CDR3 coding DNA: TGTGCCAGCAGCCAAGAGGGGCAGAGCGGGGGGTTACATACGCAGTATTTT.